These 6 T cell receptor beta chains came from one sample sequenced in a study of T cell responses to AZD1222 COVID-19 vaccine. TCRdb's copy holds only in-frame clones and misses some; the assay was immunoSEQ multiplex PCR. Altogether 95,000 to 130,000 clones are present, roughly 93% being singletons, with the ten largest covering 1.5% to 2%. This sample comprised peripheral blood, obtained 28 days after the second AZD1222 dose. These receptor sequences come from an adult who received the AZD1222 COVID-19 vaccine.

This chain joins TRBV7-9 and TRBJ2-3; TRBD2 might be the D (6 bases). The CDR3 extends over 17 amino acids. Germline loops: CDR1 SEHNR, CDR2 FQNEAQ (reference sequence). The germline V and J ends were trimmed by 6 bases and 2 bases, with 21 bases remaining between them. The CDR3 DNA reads TGTGCCAGCAGTTCTCCTGTCCGGGACTTTTACACAGATACGCAGTATTTT. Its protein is CASSSPVRDFYTDTQYF.

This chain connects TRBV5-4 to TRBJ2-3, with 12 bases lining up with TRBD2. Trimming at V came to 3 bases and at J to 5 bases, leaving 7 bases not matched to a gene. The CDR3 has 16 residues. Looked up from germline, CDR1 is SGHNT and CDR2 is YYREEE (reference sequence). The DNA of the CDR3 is TGTGCCAGCAGCTCAAGACTAGCGGGAGCGGGAGATACGCAGTATTTT. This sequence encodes CASSSRLAGAGDTQYF.

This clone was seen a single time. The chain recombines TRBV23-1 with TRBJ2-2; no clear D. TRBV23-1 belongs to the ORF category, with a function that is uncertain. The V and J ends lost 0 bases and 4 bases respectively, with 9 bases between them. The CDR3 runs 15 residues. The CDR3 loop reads CASSQSWHITGELFF. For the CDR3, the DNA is TGCGCCAGCAGTCAATCGTGGCATATCACCGGGGAGCTGTTTTTT.

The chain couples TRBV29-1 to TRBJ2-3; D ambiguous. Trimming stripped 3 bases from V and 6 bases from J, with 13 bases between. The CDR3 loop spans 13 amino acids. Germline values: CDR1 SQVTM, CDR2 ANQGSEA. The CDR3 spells CSVDMGTMDTQYF. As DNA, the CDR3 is TGCAGCGTTGATATGGGCACCATGGATACGCAGTATTTT.

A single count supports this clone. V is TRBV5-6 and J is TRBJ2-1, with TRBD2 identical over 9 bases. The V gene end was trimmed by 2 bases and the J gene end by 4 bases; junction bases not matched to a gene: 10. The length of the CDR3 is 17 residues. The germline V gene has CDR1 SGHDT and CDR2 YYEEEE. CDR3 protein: CASSFIGLAIKYNEQFF. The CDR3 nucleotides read TGTGCCAGCAGCTTTATTGGACTAGCGATAAAGTACAATGAGCAGTTCTTC.

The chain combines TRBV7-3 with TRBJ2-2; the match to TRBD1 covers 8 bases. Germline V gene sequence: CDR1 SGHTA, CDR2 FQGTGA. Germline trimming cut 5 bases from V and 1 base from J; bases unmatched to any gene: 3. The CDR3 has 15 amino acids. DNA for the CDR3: TGTGCCAGCAGCCGTGGACAGGGGAACACCGGGGAGCTGTTTTTT. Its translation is CASSRGQGNTGELFF.